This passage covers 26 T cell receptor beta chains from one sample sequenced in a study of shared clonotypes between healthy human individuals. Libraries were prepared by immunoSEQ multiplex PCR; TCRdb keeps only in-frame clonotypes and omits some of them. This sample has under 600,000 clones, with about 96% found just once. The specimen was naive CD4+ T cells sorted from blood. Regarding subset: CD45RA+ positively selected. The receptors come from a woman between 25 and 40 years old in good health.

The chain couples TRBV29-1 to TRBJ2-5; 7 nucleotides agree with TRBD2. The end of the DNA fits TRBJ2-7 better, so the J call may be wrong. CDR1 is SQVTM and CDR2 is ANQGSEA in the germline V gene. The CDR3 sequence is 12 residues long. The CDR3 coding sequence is TGCAGCGTTGGGGCGGGAGCCTACGAGCAGTACTTC. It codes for CSVGAGAYEQYF.

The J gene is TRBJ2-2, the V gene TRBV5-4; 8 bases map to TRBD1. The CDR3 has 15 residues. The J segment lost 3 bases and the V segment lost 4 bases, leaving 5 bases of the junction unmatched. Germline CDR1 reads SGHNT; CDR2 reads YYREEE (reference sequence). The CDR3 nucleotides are TGTGCCAGCAGCCCGGACAGGGACGACACCGGGGAGCTGTTTTTT. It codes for CASSPDRDDTGELFF. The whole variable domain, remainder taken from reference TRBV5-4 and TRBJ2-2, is ETGVTQSPTHLIKTRGQQVTLRCSSQSGHNTVSWYQQALGQGPQFIFQYYREEENGRGNFPPRFSGLQFPNYSSELNVNALELDDSALYLCASSPDRDDTGELFFGEGSRLTVL.

The CDR3 bases are TGTGCCAGCAGACGCGGGAGGGCCGCCGGGGAGCTGTTTTTT. It translates to CASRRGRAAGELFF. The chain couples TRBV6-5 to TRBJ2-2; 9 bases are a match to TRBD2. The junction had 5 bases not matched to a gene; V was cut back by 6 bases and J by 6 bases. CDR3 length: 14 amino acids. CDR1 and CDR2 from the germline V gene are MNHEY and SVGAGI.

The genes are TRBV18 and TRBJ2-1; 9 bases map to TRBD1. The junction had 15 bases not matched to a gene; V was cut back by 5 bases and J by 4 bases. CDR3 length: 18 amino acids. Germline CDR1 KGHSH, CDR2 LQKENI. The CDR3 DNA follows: TGTGCCAGCTCAACGGCCAGAACCGGGACAGGGATATACAATGAGCAGTTCTTC. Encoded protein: CASSTARTGTGIYNEQFF.

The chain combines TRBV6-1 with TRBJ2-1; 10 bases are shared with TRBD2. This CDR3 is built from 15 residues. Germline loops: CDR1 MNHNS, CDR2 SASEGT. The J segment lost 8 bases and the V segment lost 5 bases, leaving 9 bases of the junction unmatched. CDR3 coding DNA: TGTGCCAGCAGTATAATTAGCGGGAGGTTGGATGAGCAGTTCTTC. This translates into CASSIISGRLDEQFF.

As DNA, the CDR3 is TGTGCCAGCAGCCCAGGACAGGGGGCGAGGGAAAAACTGTTTTTT. This sequence encodes CASSPGQGAREKLFF. The chain combines TRBV7-9 with TRBJ1-4; 11 bases align to TRBD1. Trimming removed 5 bases from V and 8 bases from J; junction bases left unmatched: 7. The germline CDR1 and CDR2 sequences are SEHNR and FQNEAQ (reference sequence). This CDR3 is 15 amino acids long.

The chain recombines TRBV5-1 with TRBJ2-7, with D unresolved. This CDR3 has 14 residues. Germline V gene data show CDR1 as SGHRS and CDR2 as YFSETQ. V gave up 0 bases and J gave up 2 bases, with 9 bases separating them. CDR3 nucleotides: TGCGCCAGCAGCTTGGCGAGTAGAGCCTACGAGCAGTACTTC. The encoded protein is CASSLASRAYEQYF.

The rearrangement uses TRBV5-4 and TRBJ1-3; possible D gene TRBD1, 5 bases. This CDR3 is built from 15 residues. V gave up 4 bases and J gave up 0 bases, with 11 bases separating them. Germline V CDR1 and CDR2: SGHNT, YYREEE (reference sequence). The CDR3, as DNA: TGTGCCAGCAGCGATATACAGGTCTCTGGAAACACCATATATTTT. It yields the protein CASSDIQVSGNTIYF.

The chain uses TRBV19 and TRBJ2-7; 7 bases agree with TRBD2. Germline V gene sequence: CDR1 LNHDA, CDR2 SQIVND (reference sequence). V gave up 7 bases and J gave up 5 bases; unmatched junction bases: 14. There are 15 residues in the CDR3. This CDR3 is CASTPTSRPADEQYF. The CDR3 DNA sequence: TGTGCCAGTACCCCGACTAGCCGGCCAGCGGACGAGCAGTACTTC.

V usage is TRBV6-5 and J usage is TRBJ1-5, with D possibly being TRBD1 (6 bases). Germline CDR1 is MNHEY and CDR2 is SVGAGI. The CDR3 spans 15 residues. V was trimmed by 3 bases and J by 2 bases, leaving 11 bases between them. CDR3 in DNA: TGTGCCAGCAGTTATGCGGGGGCTGGCAATCAGCCCCAGCATTTT. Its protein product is CASSYAGAGNQPQHF.

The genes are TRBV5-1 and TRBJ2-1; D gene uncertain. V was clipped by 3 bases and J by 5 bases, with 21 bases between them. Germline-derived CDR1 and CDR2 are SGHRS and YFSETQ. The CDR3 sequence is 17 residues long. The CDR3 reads CASSYRFGPHLDNEQFF. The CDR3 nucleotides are TGCGCCAGCAGCTACCGCTTCGGGCCCCATTTGGACAATGAGCAGTTCTTC.

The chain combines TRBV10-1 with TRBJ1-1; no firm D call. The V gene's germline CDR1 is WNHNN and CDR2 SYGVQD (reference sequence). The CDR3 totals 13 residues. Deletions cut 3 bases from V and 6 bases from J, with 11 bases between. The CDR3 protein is CASSDHNGPEAFF. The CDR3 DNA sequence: TGCGCCAGCAGTGATCACAACGGCCCTGAAGCTTTCTTT.

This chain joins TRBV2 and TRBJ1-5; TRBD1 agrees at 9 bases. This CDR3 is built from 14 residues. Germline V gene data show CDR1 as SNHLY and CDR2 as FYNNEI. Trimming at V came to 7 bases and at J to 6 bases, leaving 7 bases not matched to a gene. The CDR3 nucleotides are TGTGCCAGCACCTCCGGGACAGGGAGTCAGCCCCAGCATTTT. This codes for CASTSGTGSQPQHF. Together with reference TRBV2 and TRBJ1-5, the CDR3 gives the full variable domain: EPEVTQTPSHQVTQMGQEVILRCVPISNHLYFYWYRQILGQKVEFLVSFYNNEISEKSEIFDDQFSVERPDGSNFTLKIRSTKLEDSAMYFCASTSGTGSQPQHFGDGTRLSIL.

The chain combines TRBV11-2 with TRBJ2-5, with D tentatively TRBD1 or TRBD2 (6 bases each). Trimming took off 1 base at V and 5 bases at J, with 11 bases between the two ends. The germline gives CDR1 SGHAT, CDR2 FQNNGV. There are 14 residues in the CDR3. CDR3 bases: TGTGCCAGCAGCTTAGTCCGGGGGCGGGAGACCCAGTACTTC. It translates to CASSLVRGRETQYF. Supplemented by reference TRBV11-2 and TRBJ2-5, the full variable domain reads EAGVAQSPRYKIIEKRQSVAFWCNPISGHATLYWYQQILGQGPKLLIQFQNNGVVDDSQLPKDRFSAERLKGVDSTLKIQPAKLEDSAVYLCASSLVRGRETQYFGPGTRLLVL.

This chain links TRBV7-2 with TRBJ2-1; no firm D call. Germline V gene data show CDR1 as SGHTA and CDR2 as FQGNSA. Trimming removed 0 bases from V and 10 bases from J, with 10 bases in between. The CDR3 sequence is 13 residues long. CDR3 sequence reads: CASSLAEGREQFF. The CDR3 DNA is TGTGCCAGCAGCTTAGCGGAAGGCCGAGAGCAGTTCTTC.

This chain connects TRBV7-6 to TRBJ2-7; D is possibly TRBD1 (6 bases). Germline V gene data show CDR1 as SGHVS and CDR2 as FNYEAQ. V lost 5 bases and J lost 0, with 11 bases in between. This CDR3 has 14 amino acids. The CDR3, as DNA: TGTGCCAGCAGCCCAGGGACATTCTCCTACGAGCAGTACTTC. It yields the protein CASSPGTFSYEQYF. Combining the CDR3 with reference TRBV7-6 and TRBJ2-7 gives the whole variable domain GAGVSQSPRYKVTKRGQDVALRCDPISGHVSLYWYRQALGQGPEFLTYFNYEAQQDKSGLPNDRFSAERPEGSISTLTIQRTEQRDSAMYRCASSPGTFSYEQYFGPGTRLTVT.

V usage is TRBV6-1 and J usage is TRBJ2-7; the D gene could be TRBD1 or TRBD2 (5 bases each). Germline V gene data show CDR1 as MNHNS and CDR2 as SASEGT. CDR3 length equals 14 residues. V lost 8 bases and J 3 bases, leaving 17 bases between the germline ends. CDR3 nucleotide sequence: TGTGCCAGCTTTAGAGCCGGGGCGGGCTACGAGCAGTACTTC. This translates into CASFRAGAGYEQYF.

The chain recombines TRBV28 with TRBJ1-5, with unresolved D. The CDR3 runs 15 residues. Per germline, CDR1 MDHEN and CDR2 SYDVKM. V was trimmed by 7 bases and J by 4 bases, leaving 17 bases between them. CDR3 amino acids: CASTGRSKINQPQHF. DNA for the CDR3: TGTGCCAGCACCGGACGGAGTAAAATTAATCAGCCCCAGCATTTT.

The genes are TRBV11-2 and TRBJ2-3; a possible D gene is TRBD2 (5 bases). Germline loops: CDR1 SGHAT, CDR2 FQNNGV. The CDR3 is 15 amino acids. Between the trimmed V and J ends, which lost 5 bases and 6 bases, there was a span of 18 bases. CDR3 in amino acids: CASSPANTPGDTQYF. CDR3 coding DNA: TGTGCCAGCAGCCCGGCGAATACTCCGGGGGATACGCAGTATTTT.

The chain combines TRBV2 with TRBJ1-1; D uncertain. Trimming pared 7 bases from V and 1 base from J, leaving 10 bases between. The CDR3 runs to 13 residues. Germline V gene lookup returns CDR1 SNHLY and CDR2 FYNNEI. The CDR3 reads CASKPDKNTEAFF. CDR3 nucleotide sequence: TGTGCCAGCAAGCCCGACAAGAACACTGAAGCTTTCTTT.

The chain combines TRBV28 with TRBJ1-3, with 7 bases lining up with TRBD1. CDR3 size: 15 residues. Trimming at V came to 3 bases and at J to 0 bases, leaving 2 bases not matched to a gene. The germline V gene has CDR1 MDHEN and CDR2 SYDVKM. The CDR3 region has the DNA TGTGCCAGCAGTTTCGGACAGGTCTCTGGAAACACCATATATTTT. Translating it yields CASSFGQVSGNTIYF. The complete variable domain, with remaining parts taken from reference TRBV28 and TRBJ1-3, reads DVKVTQSSRYLVKRTGEKVFLECVQDMDHENMFWYRQDPGLGLRLIYFSYDVKMKEKGDIPEGYSVSREKKERFSLILESASTNQTSMYLCASSFGQVSGNTIYFGEGSWLTVV.

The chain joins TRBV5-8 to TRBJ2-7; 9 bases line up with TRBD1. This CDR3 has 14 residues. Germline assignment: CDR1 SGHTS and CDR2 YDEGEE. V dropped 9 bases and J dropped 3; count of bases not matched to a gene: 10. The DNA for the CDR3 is TGTGCCACCAGTGCCGGGACAGGGTTCTACGAGCAGTACTTC. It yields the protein CATSAGTGFYEQYF.

CDR3 sequence: CATSRERGNYEQYF. The DNA for the CDR3 is TGTGCCACCAGCAGAGAGAGGGGAAACTACGAGCAGTACTTC. The V call is TRBV15, the J call TRBJ2-7; D assignment may be TRBD1 or TRBD2 (5 bases each). The CDR3 is 14 amino acids. Trimming took off 0 bases at V and 3 bases at J, with 9 bases between the two ends. Per the germline V gene, CDR1 is LNHNV and CDR2 is YYDKDF (reference sequence).

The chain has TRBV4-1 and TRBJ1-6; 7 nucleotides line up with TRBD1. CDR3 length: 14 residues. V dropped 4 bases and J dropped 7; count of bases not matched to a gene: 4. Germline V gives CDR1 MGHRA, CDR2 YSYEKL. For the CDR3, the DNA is TGCGCCAGCAGCCCGACAGGGAGGAATTCACCCCTCCACTTT. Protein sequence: CASSPTGRNSPLHF.

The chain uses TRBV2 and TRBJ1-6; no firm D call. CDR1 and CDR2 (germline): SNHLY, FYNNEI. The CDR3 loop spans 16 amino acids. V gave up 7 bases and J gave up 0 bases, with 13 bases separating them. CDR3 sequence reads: CASTGKQSSYNSPLHF. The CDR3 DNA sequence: TGTGCCAGCACTGGGAAGCAATCCTCCTATAATTCACCCCTCCACTTT.

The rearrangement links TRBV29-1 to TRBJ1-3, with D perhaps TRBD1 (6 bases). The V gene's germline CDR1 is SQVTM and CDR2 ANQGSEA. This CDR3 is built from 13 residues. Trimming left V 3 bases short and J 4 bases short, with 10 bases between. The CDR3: CSVEVQGGNTIYF. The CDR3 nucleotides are TGCAGCGTTGAGGTACAGGGAGGAAACACCATATATTTT.